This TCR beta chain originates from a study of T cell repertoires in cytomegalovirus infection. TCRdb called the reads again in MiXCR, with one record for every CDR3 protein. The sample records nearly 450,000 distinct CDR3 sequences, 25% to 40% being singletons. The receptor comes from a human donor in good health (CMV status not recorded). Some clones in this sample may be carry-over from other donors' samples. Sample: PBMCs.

CDR3 coding DNA: TGTGCCAGCAGCAAACGCGGGGGGGGGGAGACCCAGTACTTC. The encoded protein is CASSKRGGGETQYF. This chain connects TRBV7-6 to TRBJ2-5; the match to TRBD2 covers 9 bases. This CDR3 is 14 amino acids long. Losses at the gene ends were 5 bases for V and 5 bases for J; bases not matched to a gene: 6. Per germline, CDR1 SGHVS and CDR2 FNYEAQ.